The sequence of this TCR beta chain was determined in a study of shared clonotypes between healthy human individuals. Assay used: immunoSEQ multiplex PCR; TCRdb lists only in-frame clones, some missing. The table has about 2 million clones, 95% seen once. For this clone: Other DNA variants within this sample encode the same CDR3.

Per the germline V gene, CDR1 is MNHEY and CDR2 is SMNVEV (reference sequence). J was trimmed by 10 bases and V by 8 bases; bases with no gene match: 23. The CDR3 contains 19 residues. J is TRBJ1-6 and V is TRBV27; 10 bases map to TRBD1. Sequenced input: naive CD4+ T cells sorted from blood. Noted subset: CD45RA+ positively selected. The receptor was derived from a young man in good health. The CDR3 sequence: CASEIFKGRGDRGGSPLHF. In DNA form, the CDR3 reads TGTGCCAGCGAGATCTTTAAGGGGAGAGGGGACAGGGGAGGCTCACCCCTCCACTTT.